The source of this T cell receptor beta chain is a study of blood T cell repertoires in COVID-19. Concerning this clone itself: Other DNA variants within this sample encode the same CDR3.

Patients of the Seattle cohort, enrolled during active infection, were followed longitudinally. Methods used by the authors: How many nucleated cells were present was estimated from reference gene primer amplification. TCRdb's table, derived via immunoSEQ multiplex PCR, lists solely in-frame clones and lacks some. D and trimming were read from the DNA, whereas the V and J calls and clone size are those reported in that table. The sample records roughly 570,000 clones, about 89% being singletons. The origin of this receptor is a woman aged 45 to 65 with COVID-19, enrolled during active disease. Sequences were obtained from peripheral blood.

The CDR3 sequence is CASSPSGGPYEQYF. In nucleotides, the CDR3 is TGTGCCAGCTCACCGTCGGGGGGCCCCTACGAGCAGTACTTC. V is TRBV18 and J is TRBJ2-7; the D gene is possibly TRBD2 (7 bases). Between the trimmed V and J ends, which lost 3 bases and 2 bases, there was a span of 11 bases. CDR1 KGHSH and CDR2 LQKENI come from the germline V gene. This CDR3 is built from 14 residues.